This T cell receptor (beta chain) is drawn from a study of OX40 agonist ivuxolimab in advanced cancers. Study-wide context: Eligibility rules accepted prior anti-PD-1, anti-PD-L1 or anti-CTLA-4 therapy, and roughly 40% had some. Study-wide findings and caveats: The mean number of expanded clones was higher in CD8+ T cells than in CD4+.

To note about this clone: Its cognate antigen is unknown.

Some clones are missing from TCRdb's copy, which holds only in-frame ones; the method was immunoSEQ multiplex PCR. The sample holds about 70,000 clones, about 91% seen once. The sequencing used CD4+ or CD8+ T cells sorted from blood, collected in a trial of the OX40 agonist ivuxolimab. This TCR came from an adult with an advanced solid tumor such as melanoma, head and neck, liver or kidney cancer.

The CDR3 sequence: CASSPRIEGDGYTF. The CDR3 coding sequence is TGTGCCAGCTCACCAAGGATAGAGGGTGATGGCTACACCTTC. V and J are TRBV18 and TRBJ1-2; the D is unclear. This CDR3 has 14 amino acids. Germline V gene data show CDR1 as KGHSH and CDR2 as LQKENI. Trimming stripped 2 bases from V and 6 bases from J, with 13 bases between.